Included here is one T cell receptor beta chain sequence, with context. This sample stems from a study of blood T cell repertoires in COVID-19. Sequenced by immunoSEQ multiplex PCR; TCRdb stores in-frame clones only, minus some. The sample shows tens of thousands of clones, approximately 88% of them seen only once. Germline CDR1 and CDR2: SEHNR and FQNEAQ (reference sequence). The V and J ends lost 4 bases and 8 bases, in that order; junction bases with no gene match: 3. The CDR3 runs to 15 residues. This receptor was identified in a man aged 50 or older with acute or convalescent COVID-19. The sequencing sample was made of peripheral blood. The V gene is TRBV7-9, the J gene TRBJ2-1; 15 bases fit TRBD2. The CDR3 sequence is CASSYGLAGGDEQFF. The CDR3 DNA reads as TGTGCCAGCAGCTACGGACTAGCGGGGGGGGATGAGCAGTTCTTC.